Sequencing of this T cell receptor (beta chain) was carried out in a study of CD8+ T cells in alopecia areata. Germline CDR1 reads SGHDT; CDR2 reads YYEEEE. The CDR3 spans 12 residues. The V gene lost 4 bases and the J gene lost 6 bases, with 10 bases spanning the gap. The authors extracted RNA and reverse transcribed it into cDNA as the sequencing template. Produced via immunoSEQ multiplex PCR; TCRdb's table is partial and in-frame only. The sample lists 150,000 to 200,000 clones; less than 80% were seen once. This clone has just a few counts. V and J are TRBV5-6 and TRBJ1-1, with D hard to call. The TCR comes from a human donor with alopecia areata. The sequences come from CD8+ T cells sorted from blood, collected at week 0. The CDR3 sequence is CASSTVFAEAFF. The CDR3 DNA follows: TGTGCCAGCAGCACCGTTTTCGCTGAAGCTTTCTTT.